These T cell receptor beta chains were read from a single sample in a study of lymphopenia after photon versus proton radiotherapy. TCRdb's table, derived via immunoSEQ multiplex PCR, lists solely in-frame clones and lacks some. The sample lists 35,000 to 50,000 clones; approximately 80% were seen once. The sequencing here drew on peripheral blood, taken from a patient treated with proton-based radiotherapy. All receptors derive from a woman in her seventies with pancreatic cancer. The conserved cysteine and the conserved F or W are not part of the CDR3 here. Fields, in order: J gene, clone size, V gene, CDR3 protein. Not all rows give a size; the values are once, few, many and, for expanded clones, a class.

J: TRBJ2-2; size: NA; V: TRBV29-1; CDR3: SVGPHSGRVNTGELF
J: TRBJ2-2; size: NA; V: TRBV7-7; CDR3: ASSYLAGGGTGELF
J: TRBJ1-6; size: NA; V: TRBV30; CDR3: AWSVGQSYNSPLH
J: TRBJ2-3; size: NA; V: TRBV11-3; CDR3: ASSSGGTGLSTDTQY
J: TRBJ2-3; size: NA; V: TRBV5-6; CDR3: ASSLRGLSTDTQY
J: TRBJ1-1; size: once; V: TRBV28; CDR3: ASSLMAGYTVGEAF
J: TRBJ2-1; size: once; V: TRBV29-1; CDR3: SAGLGSYNEQF
J: TRBJ2-7; size: once; V: TRBV28; CDR3: ASAGQPYEQY
J: TRBJ1-3; size: few; V: TRBV7-2; CDR3: ASSLPGVQGNTIY
J: TRBJ2-7; size: NA; V: TRBV10-3; CDR3: ASSYSGRSYEQY
J: TRBJ1-1; size: few; V: TRBV29-1; CDR3: SADLDGNTEAF
J: TRBJ2-7; size: NA; V: TRBV10-3; CDR3: AISERRAEQY
J: TRBJ1-1; size: NA; V: TRBV11-3; CDR3: ASSTGRPEAF
J: TRBJ1-1; size: NA; V: TRBV6-5; CDR3: ATEPPGQRNTEAF
J: TRBJ2-3; size: NA; V: TRBV27; CDR3: ASRRFSGTSTDTQY
J: TRBJ1-1; size: NA; V: TRBV29-1; CDR3: SVEDDRGSEAF
J: TRBJ1-2; size: NA; V: TRBV6-5; CDR3: ASSYSTWEGGYT
J: TRBJ1-5; size: NA; V: TRBV25-1; CDR3: ASSDLDTNQPQH